This TCR beta chain comes out of a study of blood T cell repertoires in COVID-19. Trimming pared 0 bases from V and 9 bases from J, leaving 12 bases between. Per germline, CDR1 KGHSH and CDR2 LQKENI. The CDR3 is 14 residues long. This table comes from immunoSEQ multiplex PCR, and its TCRdb copy is limited to in-frame clones, with some not included. In the table there are about 220,000 clones, 70% to 90% of which are singletons. Input material: peripheral blood. This rearrangement joins TRBV18 to TRBJ2-1, with D unclear. The TCR originated in a woman aged 70-85 years with COVID-19, enrolled during active disease. The CDR3 is CASSPPVSSSEQFF. CDR3 DNA sequence: TGTGCCAGCTCACCACCGGTCTCTTCCAGTGAGCAGTTCTTC. Variable domain in full (rest from reference TRBV18 and TRBJ2-1): NAGVMQNPRHLVRRRGQEARLRCSPMKGHSHVYWYRQLPEEGLKFMVYLQKENIIDESGMPKERFSAEFPKEGPSILRIQQVVRGDSAAYFCASSPPVSSSEQFFGPGTRLTVL.